These 16 T cell receptor beta chains were sequenced from one sample in a study of blood T cells in healthy people across ages. Using a J-beta primer mix together with a sample-barcoded 5' primer, a second PCR was run for about 7 to 12 cycles. TCRdb reprocessed the 5' RACE reads with MiXCR, giving one entry per CDR3 protein. The sample includes about 1.6 million distinct CDR3 sequences, approximately 32% of them seen just once. The sample consisted of blood. These receptors originate from a woman aged 25 to 45 in good health.

The rearrangement uses TRBV7-9 and TRBJ2-1; 10 bases are shared with TRBD2. Germline CDR1 SEHNR, CDR2 FQNEAQ (reference sequence). The CDR3 runs 15 residues. V shed 5 bases, J shed 6 bases, and the junction held 7 bases outside the gene matches. The CDR3 nucleotides read TGTGCCAGCAGCCCGGCCGGGACTAGCGTCAATGAGCAGTTCTTC. The encoded protein is CASSPAGTSVNEQFF.

The chain employs TRBV12-3 or TRBV12-4 and TRBJ2-7; 12 bases align to TRBD2. V dropped 7 bases and J dropped 1; count of bases not matched to a gene: 5. The CDR3 spans 15 residues. The CDR3 region is CASNIGLAGSYEQYF. CDR3 coding DNA: TGTGCCAGCAATATTGGACTAGCGGGATCCTACGAGCAGTACTTC.

This clonotype was counted only a few times. The chain uses TRBV12-3 or TRBV12-4 and TRBJ1-5, with 7 bases fitting TRBD1. The V gene end was trimmed by 5 bases and the J gene end by 1 base; junction bases not matched to a gene: 8. The CDR3 extends over 16 amino acids. CDR3 sequence: CASSADRMESNQPQHF. The CDR3 DNA reads TGTGCCAGCAGTGCGGACAGGATGGAGAGCAATCAGCCCCAGCATTTT.

This clonotype was recorded a few times. CDR3 loop: CASSLGGQRNEQFF. Here the CDR3 DNA reads TGTGCCAGCAGTTTGGGGGGCCAGAGGAATGAGCAGTTCTTC. The chain recombines TRBV13 with TRBJ2-1; either TRBD1 or TRBD2 may supply D (6 bases each). The V end lost 6 bases, the J end lost 7 bases, and 16 bases lay between the germline ends. CDR3 size: 14 residues. The V gene's germline CDR1 is PRHDT and CDR2 FYEKMQ (reference sequence).

V usage is TRBV27 and J usage is TRBJ1-2; D unresolved. V lost 5 bases, J lost 7 bases, and 20 bases lay in between. The CDR3 consists of 15 residues. Germline CDR1 is MNHEY and CDR2 is SMNVEV (reference sequence). For the CDR3, the DNA is TGTGCCAGCAGTCCCACCCCATGGGGAAGCGGTGGCTACACCTTC. As protein: CASSPTPWGSGGYTF.

The chain couples TRBV20-1 to TRBJ2-7; 8 nucleotides line up with TRBD2. CDR3 length: 17 residues. The germline V gene has CDR1 DFQATT and CDR2 SNEGSKA (reference sequence). J lost 6 bases, V lost 1 base, and 17 bases had no gene match. The CDR3 is CSARGSPLAGPFLEQYF. Written as DNA, the CDR3 is TGCAGTGCTAGAGGGTCCCCCTTAGCGGGACCTTTCCTCGAGCAGTACTTC.

This sequence joins TRBV20-1 and TRBJ2-1, with TRBD2 identical over 7 bases. V dropped 2 bases and J dropped 8; count of bases not matched to a gene: 12. CDR1 is DFQATT, CDR2 SNEGSKA, per germline (reference sequence). The CDR3 runs to 15 residues. The CDR3 here is CSARQLAGVFHEQFF. The CDR3 region has the DNA TGCAGTGCTAGACAGCTGGCGGGAGTGTTCCATGAGCAGTTCTTC.

The chain couples TRBV6-2 or TRBV6-3 to TRBJ1-2; no clear D. Trimming pared 0 bases from V and 4 bases from J, leaving 9 bases between. There are 14 residues in the CDR3. Looked up from germline, CDR1 is MNHEY and CDR2 is SVGEGT. CDR3 sequence reads: CASSYSEGPYGYTF. DNA of the CDR3: TGTGCCAGCAGTTACTCGGAGGGTCCCTATGGCTACACCTTC.

In this sample, this clonotype turned up a few times. V is TRBV6-4 and J is TRBJ2-3; 12 bases agree with TRBD2. The CDR3 has 18 amino acids. J lost 2 bases, V lost 0 bases, and 6 bases had no gene match. Germline CDR1 reads MRHNA; CDR2 reads SNTAGT. CDR3 nucleotides: TGTGCCAGCAGTGACTCGCCTAGCGGGAGGGCCGTCACAGATACGCAGTATTTT. Translated, it gives CASSDSPSGRAVTDTQYF.

In nucleotides, the CDR3 is TGCAGCTCCTGGGCAGACCGCACAGATACGCAGTATTTT. It specifies CSSWADRTDTQYF. The V and J genes are TRBV29-1 and TRBJ2-3, with D hard to call. Between the trimmed V and J ends, which lost 8 bases and 1 base, there was a span of 13 bases. The CDR3 sequence is 13 residues long. The germline gives CDR1 SQVTM, CDR2 ANQGSEA.

The genes are TRBV5-6 and TRBJ2-5; 9 bases align to TRBD2. Germline loops: CDR1 SGHDT, CDR2 YYEEEE. Losses at the gene ends were 1 base for V and 2 bases for J; bases not matched to a gene: 6. This CDR3 is built from 16 residues. CDR3 DNA: TGTGCCAGCAGCTTGAGGCCTAGCGGGATACAAGAGACCCAGTACTTC. It specifies CASSLRPSGIQETQYF.

As for this clonotype: At one end, the junction sequence differs from germline, possibly due to a read error. The genes are TRBV20-1 and TRBJ2-7, with TRBD1 matching 8 bases. The CDR3 contains 14 residues. The germline gives CDR1 DFQATT, CDR2 SNEGSKA (reference sequence). This CDR3 reads CSARAGQGSYGQYF. The CDR3 nucleotides are TGCAGTGCTAGGGCAGGACAGGGCTCTTACGGGCAGTACTTC.

As concerns this clonotype: An end of the junction does not agree with germline; a read error may underlie this. V gene TRBV3-1 combines with J gene TRBJ1-1; D remains unclear. CDR3 length: 13 residues. Germline V gene data show CDR1 as LGHDT and CDR2 as YNNKEL (reference sequence). CDR3 bases: TGTGCCAGCAGCCCCCCGACGGCCACTGAAGCTCTCTTT. It is translated as CASSPPTATEALF.

This clonotype was detected only a few times. The V gene is TRBV3-1, the J gene TRBJ2-5; weak D call: TRBD2 (6 bases). V was cut by 1 base and J by 1 base, with 10 bases left in between. The CDR3 runs to 15 residues. Germline CDR1 LGHDT, CDR2 YNNKEL (reference sequence). The DNA of the CDR3 is TGTGCCAGCAGCCAAGGGGGCGGGACCCAAGAGACCCAGTACTTC. It encodes CASSQGGGTQETQYF.

This clonotype was counted ten times or more. The rearrangement joins TRBV20-1 to TRBJ2-7; 9 nucleotides agree with TRBD2. This CDR3 contains 14 residues. Trimming at V came to 2 bases and at J to 3 bases, leaving 5 bases not matched to a gene. Germline values: CDR1 DFQATT, CDR2 SNEGSKA (reference sequence). Written as DNA, the CDR3 is TGCAGTGCTAGAACAGCGGGAGGACTCTACGAGCAGTACTTC. It encodes CSARTAGGLYEQYF.

The chain is built from TRBV30 and TRBJ2-7; TRBD1 or TRBD2 may be the D gene (5 bases each). The CDR3 consists of 15 residues. Trimming took 1 base from V and 0 from J, leaving 13 bases between them. Germline lookup yields CDR1 GTSNPN and CDR2 SVGIG (reference sequence). CDR3 protein: CAWSGGEFGSYEQYF. The DNA for the CDR3 is TGTGCCTGGAGTGGAGGGGAGTTCGGCTCCTACGAGCAGTACTTC.